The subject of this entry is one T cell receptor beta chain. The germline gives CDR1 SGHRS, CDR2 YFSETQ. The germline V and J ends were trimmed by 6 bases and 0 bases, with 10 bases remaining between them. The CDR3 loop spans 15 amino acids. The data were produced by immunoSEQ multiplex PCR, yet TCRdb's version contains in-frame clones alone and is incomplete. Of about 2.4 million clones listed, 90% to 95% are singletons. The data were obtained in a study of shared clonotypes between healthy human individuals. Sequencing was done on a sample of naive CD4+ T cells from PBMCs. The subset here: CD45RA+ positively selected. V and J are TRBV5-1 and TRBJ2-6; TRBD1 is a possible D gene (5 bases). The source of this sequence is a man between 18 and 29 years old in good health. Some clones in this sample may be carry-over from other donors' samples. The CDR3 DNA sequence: TGCGCCAGCAATCAGGGTCCCTCTGGGGCCAACGTCCTGACTTTC. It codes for CASNQGPSGANVLTF.